Below, 23 T cell receptor beta chains from the same sample are listed, as sequenced in a study of T cells in Graves' hyperthyroidism and ophthalmopathy. Researchers amplified the TCR beta CDR3 regions from RNA transcripts. First-round RT-PCR of the TCR CDR3 relied on the HTBI primer set. TCRdb reprocessed the multiplex PCR reads via MiXCR and lists one record per CDR3 protein. The table records some 350,000 distinct CDR3 sequences, 15% to 20% of them present only once. Sequencing was carried out using blood. The receptor source for this set is a woman under 30 with Graves' hyperthyroidism.

This clonotype has ten or more counts. The J gene is TRBJ2-7, the V gene TRBV12-3 or TRBV12-4; 7 bases are shared with TRBD2. The CDR3 sequence is 15 residues long. Germline trimming cut 2 bases from V and 7 bases from J; bases unmatched to any gene: 11. CDR3 sequence reads: CASSLLGGYLGEQYF. Here the CDR3 DNA reads TGTGCCAGCAGTTTATTGGGGGGGTACCTAGGGGAGCAGTACTTC.

This clonotype was counted at least ten times. The chain recombines TRBV11-2 with TRBJ1-5, with D maybe TRBD1 (5 bases). CDR1 is SGHAT, CDR2 FQNNGV, per germline. V dropped 5 bases and J dropped 5 bases, with 13 bases sitting between them. The CDR3 runs 14 residues. The CDR3 sequence is CASSNRDGYQPQHF. CDR3 nucleotide sequence: TGTGCCAGCAGCAACCGGGACGGTTATCAGCCCCAGCATTTT.

This clonotype was counted ten times or more. The chain joins TRBV12-3 or TRBV12-4 to TRBJ1-2; D is possibly TRBD1 (6 bases). V was pared by 6 bases and J by 4 bases, with 18 bases between. This CDR3 is 15 amino acids long. In nucleotides, the CDR3 is TGTGCCAGCAGGGTCGGACAGTGGGGCCCCTATGGCTACACCTTC. Translation: CASRVGQWGPYGYTF.

The chain links TRBV30 to TRBJ2-3; D perhaps matches TRBD2 (6 bases). The CDR3 is 15 amino acids. Germline CDR1 GTSNPN, CDR2 SVGIG (reference sequence). The ends were cut back, 8 bases at V and 3 bases at J, with 21 bases in the middle. The CDR3 DNA is TGTGCCCAGAGGGGTTCCTGGGGGACTACAGATACGCAGTATTTT. Protein product: CAQRGSWGTTDTQYF.

The rearrangement uses TRBV12-3 or TRBV12-4 and TRBJ1-5; TRBD1 might be the D (5 bases). V was clipped by 3 bases and J by 5 bases, with 11 bases between them. The CDR3 length is 14 residues. For the CDR3, the DNA is TGTGCCAGCAGTTTCGTCGGGGCCCATCAGCCCCAGCATTTT. Translated, it gives CASSFVGAHQPQHF.

V gene TRBV30 combines with J gene TRBJ2-7, with TRBD2 identical over 10 bases. With 8 bases clipped from V and 2 bases from J, the junction kept 3 bases outside the gene matches. The germline V gene encodes CDR1 GTSNPN and CDR2 SVGIG (reference sequence). This CDR3 is built from 12 residues. The CDR3 spells CAVSGGTYEQYF. CDR3 in DNA: TGTGCCGTTAGCGGGGGGACCTACGAGCAGTACTTC.

The V gene is TRBV20-1, the J gene TRBJ1-2, with D maybe TRBD1 (6 bases). This CDR3 region has 11 residues. Germline loops: CDR1 DFQATT, CDR2 SNEGSKA (reference sequence). Trimming removed 5 bases at V and 8 bases at J, with 12 bases between. The CDR3 DNA reads as TGCAGTGCTGTCCAGGGGAAGGGCTACACCTTC. Translated, it gives CSAVQGKGYTF.

This clonotype occurred once. A much more abundant neighbour one base away suggests this may be a read error. This rearrangement joins TRBV5-1 to TRBJ1-5; D is uncertain. Germline CDR1 is SGHRS and CDR2 is YFSETQ. Trimming stripped 0 bases from V and 7 bases from J, with 14 bases between. CDR3 length equals 15 residues. CDR3 bases: TGCGCCAGCAGCTTGGCCCCACATGGTGACCAGCCCCAGCATTTT. This translates into CASSLAPHGDQPQHF.

This clonotype was counted at least ten times. A much larger clonotype is one base distant, so this may be a read error. Because the CDR3's place on the DNA is in doubt, the DNA is left out and the CDR3 is given as listed by TCRdb. The chain combines TRBV7-9 with TRBJ2-5; the D call in the table, TRBD1, was not verified against the DNA. The CDR3 has 15 amino acids, counting both end residues. Germline V lookup: CDR1 SEHNR, CDR2 FQNEAQ (reference sequence). The CDR3 sequence is CASSFGEGAQETKYF.

The V gene is TRBV6-2 or TRBV6-3, the J gene TRBJ2-2, with a weak D call TRBD2 (6 bases). The CDR3 is 13 amino acids. V was trimmed by 11 bases and J by 1 base, leaving 11 bases between them. Germline CDR1 reads MNHEY; CDR2 reads SVGEGT. DNA for the CDR3: TGTGCCGTCTCCGGGGGGAACACCGGGGAGCTGTTTTTT. Translation gives CAVSGGNTGELFF.

In this sample, this clonotype turned up many times. The J gene is TRBJ1-2, the V gene TRBV2; 7 bases line up with TRBD1. V was clipped by 5 bases and J by 0 bases; unmatched bases: 6. CDR3 size: 15 residues. The V gene's germline CDR1 is SNHLY and CDR2 FYNNEI. The CDR3 spells CASSPTGEANYGYTF. The DNA of the CDR3 is TGTGCCAGCAGTCCCACAGGGGAAGCTAACTATGGCTACACCTTC.

The chain carries TRBV5-1 and TRBJ1-6; 9 bases fit TRBD1. The germline gives CDR1 SGHRS, CDR2 YFSETQ. Trimming took 7 bases from V and 7 from J; bases not matched to a gene: 9. The CDR3 consists of 15 residues. The CDR3 loop is CASYEGDRENSPLHF. For the CDR3, the DNA is TGCGCCAGCTACGAAGGGGACAGGGAGAATTCACCCCTCCACTTT.

The chain recombines TRBV4-1 with TRBJ1-5; D is possibly TRBD1 (5 bases). Trimming cost V 8 bases and J 5 bases, with 16 bases left between them. Germline V gene data show CDR1 as MGHRA and CDR2 as YSYEKL. This CDR3 has 14 amino acids. The CDR3 spells CASGRSGGYQPQHF. The DNA for the CDR3 is TGCGCCAGCGGCAGGTCGGGGGGATATCAGCCCCAGCATTTT.

J is TRBJ1-2 and V is TRBV7-2, with 10 positions matching TRBD1. Germline V CDR1 and CDR2: SGHTA, FQGNSA. V lost 5 bases, J lost 8 bases, and 11 bases stayed unmatched. This CDR3 has 15 amino acids. As DNA, the CDR3 is TGTGCCAGCAGCCCTCGCGGGACAGGGGCGGAAGGCTACACCTTC. It specifies CASSPRGTGAEGYTF.

In its sample, this clonotype was seen many times. The genes are TRBV18 and TRBJ1-2; D remains ambiguous. Deletions cut 2 bases from V and 6 bases from J, with 4 bases between. Germline V gene lookup returns CDR1 KGHSH and CDR2 LQKENI. The CDR3 extends over 11 amino acids. CDR3: CASSPGDGYTF. The DNA of the CDR3 is TGTGCCAGCTCACCAGGGGATGGCTACACCTTC.

This clonotype was detected ten times or more. This rearrangement joins TRBV7-9 to TRBJ1-5; 7 bases map to TRBD1. From germline, CDR1 is SEHNR and CDR2 FQNEAQ (reference sequence). CDR3 size: 15 residues. Germline trimming cut 1 base from V and 5 bases from J; bases unmatched to any gene: 5. The CDR3 sequence: CASSLGGTVHQPQHF. As DNA, the CDR3 is TGTGCCAGCAGCTTAGGGGGGACAGTTCATCAGCCCCAGCATTTT.

This clonotype was picked up many times. This sequence joins TRBV6-5 and TRBJ2-5; no firm D call. Germline V lookup: CDR1 MNHEY, CDR2 SVGAGI. V was clipped by 0 bases and J by 1 base, with 9 bases between them. The CDR3 consists of 15 residues. The CDR3 sequence: CASSYSPQTQETQYF. The CDR3 DNA reads TGTGCCAGCAGTTACTCGCCCCAGACCCAAGAGACCCAGTACTTC.

This clonotype has more than one count but fewer than ten. A read error may be the cause here, since a much bigger clone is one base away. V is TRBV6-1 and J is TRBJ1-2; perhaps TRBD1 as D (5 bases). Germline CDR1 MNHNS, CDR2 SASEGT. The CDR3 contains 12 residues. The CDR3, as DNA: TGTGTCAGTAGTCAGGGCAGCCACGGCTACACCTTC. It is translated as CVSSQGSHGYTF.

This clonotype has a count of ten or more. V and J are TRBV6-1 and TRBJ2-7; D may be TRBD2 (7 bases). CDR1 is MNHNS, CDR2 SASEGT, per germline. The V and J ends lost 3 bases and 1 base respectively, with 13 bases between them. CDR3 length: 15 amino acids. The CDR3 nucleotides read TGTGCCAGCAGTGAGACGGGGGGCTTATCCTACGAGCAGTACTTC. This encodes CASSETGGLSYEQYF.

This clonotype appeared a few times. The V call is TRBV10-2, the J call TRBJ1-1, with D uncertain. Per the germline V gene, CDR1 is WSHSY and CDR2 is SAAADI. V shed 6 bases and J shed 1 base, with 15 bases lying between them. There are 15 residues in the CDR3. In DNA form, the CDR3 reads TGCGCCAGCAGGCGCCTCGGACTATGGAACACTGAAGCTTTCTTT. Encoded protein: CASRRLGLWNTEAFF.

The V and J genes are TRBV6-5 and TRBJ2-7; D is perhaps TRBD1 (5 bases). V lost 0 bases, J lost 6 bases, and 12 bases lay in between. The CDR3 runs 14 residues. Germline V CDR1 and CDR2: MNHEY, SVGAGI. CDR3 coding DNA: TGTGCCAGCAGTTACTCTAGGGGCTCTGGCGAGCAGTACTTC. This gives the protein CASSYSRGSGEQYF.

This clonotype was recorded many times. CDR3 nucleotide sequence: TGCAGTGCTAGAGGGCTGGGAAGTAATTCACCCCTCCACTTT. This translates into CSARGLGSNSPLHF. V is TRBV20-1 and J is TRBJ1-6; D is ambiguous. With 1 base removed from V and 6 bases from J, the gap between germline ends came to 10 bases. From germline, CDR1 is DFQATT and CDR2 SNEGSKA (reference sequence). The CDR3 is 14 amino acids.

This clonotype was seen at least ten times. This rearrangement joins TRBV6-2 or TRBV6-3 to TRBJ2-7, with a weak D call TRBD2 (6 bases). V was trimmed by 2 bases and J by 2 bases, leaving 10 bases between them. The CDR3 covers 14 residues. Germline CDR1 is MNHEY and CDR2 is SVGEGT. CDR3: CASSYGGSAYEQYF. The CDR3 coding sequence is TGTGCCAGCAGTTACGGGGGGTCAGCCTACGAGCAGTACTTC.